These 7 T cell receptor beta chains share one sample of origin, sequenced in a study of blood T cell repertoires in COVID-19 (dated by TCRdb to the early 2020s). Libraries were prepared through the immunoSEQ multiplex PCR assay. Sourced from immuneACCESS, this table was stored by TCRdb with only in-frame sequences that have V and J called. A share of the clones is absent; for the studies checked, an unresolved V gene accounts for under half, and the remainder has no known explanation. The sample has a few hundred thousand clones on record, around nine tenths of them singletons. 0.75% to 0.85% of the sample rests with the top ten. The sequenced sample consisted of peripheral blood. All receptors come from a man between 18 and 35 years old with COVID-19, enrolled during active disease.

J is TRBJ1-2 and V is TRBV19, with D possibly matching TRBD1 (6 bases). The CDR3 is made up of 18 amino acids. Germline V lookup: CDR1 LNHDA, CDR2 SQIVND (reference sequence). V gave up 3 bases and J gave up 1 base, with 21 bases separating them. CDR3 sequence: CASSIMGGGGILNYGYTF. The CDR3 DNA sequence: TGTGCCAGTAGTATTATGGGGGGAGGGGGAATCCTTAACTATGGCTACACCTTC.

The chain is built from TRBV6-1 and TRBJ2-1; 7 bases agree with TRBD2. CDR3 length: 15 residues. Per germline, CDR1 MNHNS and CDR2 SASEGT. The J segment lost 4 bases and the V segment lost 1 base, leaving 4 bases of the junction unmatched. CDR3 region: CASSEGTRHYNEQFF. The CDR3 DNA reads TGTGCCAGCAGTGAAGGGACTAGACATTACAATGAGCAGTTCTTC.

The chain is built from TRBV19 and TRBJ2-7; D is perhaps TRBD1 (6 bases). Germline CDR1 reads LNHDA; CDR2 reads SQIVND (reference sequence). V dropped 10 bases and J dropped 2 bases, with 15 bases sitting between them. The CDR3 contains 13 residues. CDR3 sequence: CATHGNRAYEQYF. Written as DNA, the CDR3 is TGTGCCACCCATGGAAACAGGGCCTACGAGCAGTACTTC.

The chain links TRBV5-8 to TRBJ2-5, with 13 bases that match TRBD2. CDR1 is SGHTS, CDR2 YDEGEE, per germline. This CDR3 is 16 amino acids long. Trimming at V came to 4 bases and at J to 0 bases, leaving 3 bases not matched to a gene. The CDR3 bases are TGTGCCAGCAGCCTTGGGACTAGCGGGGACCAAGAGACCCAGTACTTC. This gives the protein CASSLGTSGDQETQYF. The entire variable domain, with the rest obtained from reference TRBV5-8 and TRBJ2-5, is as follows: EAGVTQSPTHLIKTRGQQATLRCSPISGHTSVYWYQQALGLGLQFLLWYDEGEERNRGNFPPRFSGRQFPNYSSELNVNALELEDSALYLCASSLGTSGDQETQYFGPGTRLLVL.

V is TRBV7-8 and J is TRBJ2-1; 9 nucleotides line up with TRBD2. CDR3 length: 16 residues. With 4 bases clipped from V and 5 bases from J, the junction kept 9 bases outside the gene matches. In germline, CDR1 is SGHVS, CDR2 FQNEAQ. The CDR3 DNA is TGTGCCAGCAGCTCAGAGCTAGCGGGGAGGAACAATGAGCAGTTCTTC. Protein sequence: CASSSELAGRNNEQFF. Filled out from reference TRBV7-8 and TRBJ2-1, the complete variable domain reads GAGVSQSPRYKVAKRGQDVALRCDPISGHVSLFWYQQALGQGPEFLTYFQNEAQLDKSGLPSDRFFAERPEGSVSTLKIQRTQQEDSAVYLCASSSELAGRNNEQFFGPGTRLTVL.

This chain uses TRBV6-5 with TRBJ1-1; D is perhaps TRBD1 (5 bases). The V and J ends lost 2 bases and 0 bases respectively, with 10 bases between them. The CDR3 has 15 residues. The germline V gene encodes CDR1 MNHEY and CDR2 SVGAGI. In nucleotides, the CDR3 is TGTGCCAGCAGTTACAGACAGCCAATGAACACTGAAGCTTTCTTT. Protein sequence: CASSYRQPMNTEAFF.

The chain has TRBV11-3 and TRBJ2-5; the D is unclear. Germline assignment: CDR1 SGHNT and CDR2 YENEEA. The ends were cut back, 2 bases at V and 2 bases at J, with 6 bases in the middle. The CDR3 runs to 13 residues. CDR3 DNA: TGTGCCAGCAGCTTATCCAGTCAAGAGACCCAGTACTTC. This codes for CASSLSSQETQYF.